Below, 25 T cell receptor beta chains from the same sample are listed, as sequenced in a study of glioma-infiltrating T cells after dendritic cell vaccination. Clones were sequenced by immunoSEQ multiplex PCR, and TCRdb holds only the in-frame ones, with some missing. The table shows more than 95,000 clones, with roughly 80% occurring only once. The sequencing here drew on blood, taken before dendritic cell vaccination. The receptors originated from a human donor with glioblastoma.

The J gene is TRBJ2-7, the V gene TRBV7-6; tentatively, D is TRBD2 (7 bases). CDR1 and CDR2 (germline): SGHVS, FNYEAQ. V dropped 1 base and J dropped 2 bases, with 9 bases sitting between them. This CDR3 comprises 14 residues. The CDR3: CASSLEGGAYEQYF. The CDR3 DNA reads TGTGCCAGCAGCTTAGAAGGGGGGGCCTACGAGCAGTACTTC.

V usage is TRBV6-1 and J usage is TRBJ2-6, with 8 positions matching TRBD1. J gave up 0 bases and V 4 bases, and 11 bases lay outside the gene matches. The germline CDR1 and CDR2 sequences are MNHNS and SASEGT. The CDR3 sequence is 19 residues long. The CDR3 is CASSGSLGQEDSGANVLTF. For the CDR3, the DNA is TGTGCCAGCAGTGGATCCCTGGGACAGGAAGACTCTGGGGCCAACGTCCTGACTTTC.

V usage is TRBV27 and J usage is TRBJ2-7; D may be TRBD1 (8 bases). V dropped 5 bases and J dropped 3 bases, with 14 bases sitting between them. This CDR3 has 14 amino acids. In germline, CDR1 is MNHEY, CDR2 SMNVEV (reference sequence). The CDR3 DNA follows: TGTGCCAGCAGTAACAGGGGGGGACGCTACGAGCAGTACTTC. Its protein product is CASSNRGGRYEQYF.

The rearrangement links TRBV10-3 to TRBJ1-5; TRBD1 matches at 8 bases. This CDR3 region has 14 residues. J lost 7 bases, V lost 6 bases, and 8 bases had no gene match. In germline, CDR1 is ENHRY, CDR2 SYGVKD. The CDR3 region is CAIREAGTGQPQHF. As DNA, the CDR3 is TGTGCCATCAGGGAGGCAGGGACAGGCCAGCCCCAGCATTTT.

The chain couples TRBV5-6 to TRBJ2-7; perhaps TRBD1 as D (5 bases). Trimming took off 0 bases at V and 4 bases at J, with 14 bases between the two ends. The CDR3 runs to 15 residues. The germline gives CDR1 SGHDT, CDR2 YYEEEE. CDR3 coding DNA: TGTGCCAGCAGCTTGGCAGGGTTTGGTTTTTACGAGCAGTACTTC. Its protein product is CASSLAGFGFYEQYF.

The chain combines TRBV7-9 with TRBJ2-2; the D is unclear. The length of the CDR3 is 13 residues. From germline, CDR1 is SEHNR and CDR2 FQNEAQ (reference sequence). V lost 7 bases and J lost 4, with 10 bases in between. CDR3 sequence reads: CASTSVGTGELFF. The CDR3 nucleotides read TGTGCCAGCACTAGTGTGGGCACCGGGGAGCTGTTTTTT.

This clone was picked up one time. This chain connects TRBV6-5 to TRBJ2-1; TRBD1 matches 8 bases. The J segment lost 7 bases and the V segment lost 7 bases, leaving 9 bases of the junction unmatched. CDR1 and CDR2 from the germline V gene are MNHEY and SVGAGI. This CDR3 contains 14 residues. CDR3 sequence (DNA): TGTGCCAGCAAAACTGACAGGGGTAATAATGAGCAGTTCTTC. It is translated as CASKTDRGNNEQFF.

A single count supports this clone. The chain is built from TRBV30 and TRBJ1-1, with D possibly TRBD1 on 5 matching bases. Trimming cost V 0 bases and J 6 bases, with 11 bases left between them. CDR1 and CDR2 from the germline V gene are GTSNPN and SVGIG (reference sequence). The CDR3 consists of 13 residues. The chain's CDR3 is CAWSVYWDSEAFF. CDR3 DNA: TGTGCCTGGAGTGTATACTGGGACTCTGAAGCTTTCTTT.

The chain joins TRBV4-3 to TRBJ1-2, with D uncertain. Trimming removed 0 bases from V and 2 bases from J, with 7 bases in between. From germline, CDR1 is LGHNA and CDR2 YSLEER. The CDR3 spans 14 residues. CDR3 nucleotides: TGCGCCAGCAGCCAAGATATCGCGAACTATGGCTACACCTTC. Amino acids: CASSQDIANYGYTF.

The rearrangement links TRBV5-4 to TRBJ2-3; TRBD2 aligns across 15 bases. The germline V gene has CDR1 SGHNT and CDR2 YYREEE (reference sequence). There are 18 residues in the CDR3. J gave up 1 base and V 4 bases, and 7 bases lay outside the gene matches. CDR3 coding DNA: TGTGCCAGCAGCCGTGGACTAGCGGGGGGGCCGGGCACAGATACGCAGTATTTT. Its translation: CASSRGLAGGPGTDTQYF.

The chain has TRBV27 and TRBJ2-7, with TRBD2 identical over 7 bases. Germline V gene lookup returns CDR1 MNHEY and CDR2 SMNVEV (reference sequence). The V and J ends lost 3 bases and 3 bases, in that order; junction bases with no gene match: 8. The CDR3 runs 15 residues. The CDR3, as DNA: TGTGCCAGCAGTTTGTTGTCTAGCGGAAGCTACGAGCAGTACTTC. Protein sequence: CASSLLSSGSYEQYF.

CDR3 amino acids: CASSPPGIGTDTQYF. In nucleotides, the CDR3 is TGTGCCAGCAGCCCACCGGGAATCGGCACAGATACGCAGTATTTT. The chain links TRBV7-9 to TRBJ2-3; the D gene is possibly TRBD2 (5 bases). Germline assignment: CDR1 SEHNR and CDR2 FQNEAQ (reference sequence). Trimming removed 5 bases at V and 1 base at J, with 13 bases between. The CDR3 covers 15 residues.

V usage is TRBV7-8 and J usage is TRBJ1-2, with D maybe TRBD1 (5 bases). Germline loops: CDR1 SGHVS, CDR2 FQNEAQ. This CDR3 comprises 14 residues. Trimming left V 8 bases short and J 3 bases short, with 16 bases between. This CDR3 reads CASAESGGYYGYTF. The CDR3 DNA follows: TGTGCCAGCGCCGAGTCCGGGGGATACTATGGCTACACCTTC.

The gene calls are TRBV11-2 and TRBJ2-1, with TRBD1 matching over 9 bases. Germline V gene lookup returns CDR1 SGHAT and CDR2 FQNNGV. Trimming cost V 5 bases and J 5 bases; bases outside gene matches: 7. The CDR3 sequence is 15 residues long. CDR3 sequence: CASSKQGAYDNEQFF. The CDR3 nucleotides are TGTGCCAGCAGCAAACAGGGGGCGTATGACAATGAGCAGTTCTTC. Combining the CDR3 with reference TRBV11-2 and TRBJ2-1 gives the whole variable domain EAGVAQSPRYKIIEKRQSVAFWCNPISGHATLYWYQQILGQGPKLLIQFQNNGVVDDSQLPKDRFSAERLKGVDSTLKIQPAKLEDSAVYLCASSKQGAYDNEQFFGPGTRLTVL.

The chain is built from TRBV5-1 and TRBJ2-2; perhaps TRBD1 as D (5 bases). CDR3 size: 14 residues. Germline V lookup: CDR1 SGHRS, CDR2 YFSETQ. Trimming left V 3 bases short and J 6 bases short, with 12 bases between. The CDR3 region is CASSYEGAAGELFF. DNA for the CDR3: TGCGCCAGCAGCTACGAAGGGGCAGCCGGGGAGCTGTTTTTT.

The chain links TRBV19 to TRBJ1-5; D remains unclear. V was clipped by 4 bases and J by 2 bases, with 9 bases between them. Germline lookup yields CDR1 LNHDA and CDR2 SQIVND (reference sequence). This CDR3 spans 14 amino acids. CDR3 DNA sequence: TGTGCCAGTAGTAGTCGGGAAGGCAATCAGCCCCAGCATTTT. Its protein is CASSSREGNQPQHF.

The chain couples TRBV6-5 to TRBJ1-2; D is perhaps TRBD1 (5 bases). Germline CDR1 MNHEY, CDR2 SVGAGI. The CDR3 consists of 13 residues. Trimming pared 6 bases from V and 7 bases from J, leaving 15 bases between. The CDR3 loop reads CASRMQGGPGYTF. CDR3 coding DNA: TGTGCCAGCAGGATGCAGGGAGGTCCTGGCTACACCTTC.

The gene calls are TRBV19 and TRBJ1-1, with 9 bases fitting TRBD1. V shed 7 bases and J 3 bases; nucleotides not matched to a gene: 3. Germline V gene data show CDR1 as LNHDA and CDR2 as SQIVND (reference sequence). The CDR3 has 13 residues. CDR3 in DNA: TGTGCCAGTAACCGGGACAGGGACACTGAAGCTTTCTTT. Protein: CASNRDRDTEAFF.

The chain couples TRBV6-6 to TRBJ2-7; possibly TRBD1 for D (6 bases). The CDR3 consists of 12 residues. The V and J ends lost 6 bases and 6 bases respectively, with 12 bases between them. CDR1 MNHNY and CDR2 SVGAGI come from the germline V gene (reference sequence). The CDR3 region is CASSTTGLEQYF. CDR3 DNA: TGTGCCAGCAGCACCACAGGGCTCGAGCAGTACTTC.

V and J are TRBV30 and TRBJ2-1; TRBD2 aligns across 7 bases. The germline gives CDR1 GTSNPN, CDR2 SVGIG (reference sequence). There are 17 residues in the CDR3. V lost 3 bases and J lost 2; bases outside the gene matches: 13. CDR3 residues: CAWSDGRDYTPYNEQFF. For the CDR3, the DNA is TGTGCCTGGAGCGATGGTAGGGACTACACACCCTACAATGAGCAGTTCTTC.

The V call is TRBV18, the J call TRBJ2-2; no clear D gene. Trimming took off 5 bases at V and 0 bases at J, with 7 bases between the two ends. Germline V gene data show CDR1 as KGHSH and CDR2 as LQKENI. The CDR3 runs 14 residues. CDR3 residues: CASSTSPNTGELFF. In nucleotides, the CDR3 is TGTGCCAGCTCAACTTCGCCGAACACCGGGGAGCTGTTTTTT.

The CDR3, as DNA: TGCGCCAGCAGCCGTATCAGTGCAACTAATGAAAAACTGTTTTTT. Translating it yields CASSRISATNEKLFF. The rearrangement uses TRBV4-1 and TRBJ1-4; D call uncertain. Germline lookup yields CDR1 MGHRA and CDR2 YSYEKL. The V and J ends lost 4 bases and 0 bases respectively, with 9 bases between them. The CDR3 spans 15 residues.

The genes are TRBV6-1 and TRBJ2-1; 7 positions match TRBD1. V gave up 6 bases and J gave up 1 base; unmatched junction bases: 0. CDR3 length: 13 residues. Germline V CDR1 and CDR2: MNHNS, SASEGT. The CDR3 loop is CASRDRSYNEQFF. In DNA, the CDR3 is TGTGCCAGCAGGGACAGGTCCTACAATGAGCAGTTCTTC.

The rearrangement joins TRBV7-9 to TRBJ1-3; D not resolved. V was clipped by 5 bases and J by 0 bases, with 11 bases between them. Germline-derived CDR1 and CDR2 are SEHNR and FQNEAQ (reference sequence). The CDR3 length is 15 residues. The CDR3 protein is CASSPSGISGNTIYF. The CDR3 coding sequence is TGTGCCAGCAGCCCCTCAGGCATCTCTGGAAACACCATATATTTT.

This clone was seen only once. The gene calls are TRBV30 and TRBJ2-7; 12 bases align to TRBD1. Germline-derived CDR1 and CDR2 are GTSNPN and SVGIG (reference sequence). This CDR3 is 13 amino acids long. V was clipped by 7 bases and J by 4 bases; unmatched bases: 5. The CDR3 DNA reads as TGTGCCTCGGGACAGGGGGCCACATACGAGCAGTACTTC. Translating it yields CASGQGATYEQYF.